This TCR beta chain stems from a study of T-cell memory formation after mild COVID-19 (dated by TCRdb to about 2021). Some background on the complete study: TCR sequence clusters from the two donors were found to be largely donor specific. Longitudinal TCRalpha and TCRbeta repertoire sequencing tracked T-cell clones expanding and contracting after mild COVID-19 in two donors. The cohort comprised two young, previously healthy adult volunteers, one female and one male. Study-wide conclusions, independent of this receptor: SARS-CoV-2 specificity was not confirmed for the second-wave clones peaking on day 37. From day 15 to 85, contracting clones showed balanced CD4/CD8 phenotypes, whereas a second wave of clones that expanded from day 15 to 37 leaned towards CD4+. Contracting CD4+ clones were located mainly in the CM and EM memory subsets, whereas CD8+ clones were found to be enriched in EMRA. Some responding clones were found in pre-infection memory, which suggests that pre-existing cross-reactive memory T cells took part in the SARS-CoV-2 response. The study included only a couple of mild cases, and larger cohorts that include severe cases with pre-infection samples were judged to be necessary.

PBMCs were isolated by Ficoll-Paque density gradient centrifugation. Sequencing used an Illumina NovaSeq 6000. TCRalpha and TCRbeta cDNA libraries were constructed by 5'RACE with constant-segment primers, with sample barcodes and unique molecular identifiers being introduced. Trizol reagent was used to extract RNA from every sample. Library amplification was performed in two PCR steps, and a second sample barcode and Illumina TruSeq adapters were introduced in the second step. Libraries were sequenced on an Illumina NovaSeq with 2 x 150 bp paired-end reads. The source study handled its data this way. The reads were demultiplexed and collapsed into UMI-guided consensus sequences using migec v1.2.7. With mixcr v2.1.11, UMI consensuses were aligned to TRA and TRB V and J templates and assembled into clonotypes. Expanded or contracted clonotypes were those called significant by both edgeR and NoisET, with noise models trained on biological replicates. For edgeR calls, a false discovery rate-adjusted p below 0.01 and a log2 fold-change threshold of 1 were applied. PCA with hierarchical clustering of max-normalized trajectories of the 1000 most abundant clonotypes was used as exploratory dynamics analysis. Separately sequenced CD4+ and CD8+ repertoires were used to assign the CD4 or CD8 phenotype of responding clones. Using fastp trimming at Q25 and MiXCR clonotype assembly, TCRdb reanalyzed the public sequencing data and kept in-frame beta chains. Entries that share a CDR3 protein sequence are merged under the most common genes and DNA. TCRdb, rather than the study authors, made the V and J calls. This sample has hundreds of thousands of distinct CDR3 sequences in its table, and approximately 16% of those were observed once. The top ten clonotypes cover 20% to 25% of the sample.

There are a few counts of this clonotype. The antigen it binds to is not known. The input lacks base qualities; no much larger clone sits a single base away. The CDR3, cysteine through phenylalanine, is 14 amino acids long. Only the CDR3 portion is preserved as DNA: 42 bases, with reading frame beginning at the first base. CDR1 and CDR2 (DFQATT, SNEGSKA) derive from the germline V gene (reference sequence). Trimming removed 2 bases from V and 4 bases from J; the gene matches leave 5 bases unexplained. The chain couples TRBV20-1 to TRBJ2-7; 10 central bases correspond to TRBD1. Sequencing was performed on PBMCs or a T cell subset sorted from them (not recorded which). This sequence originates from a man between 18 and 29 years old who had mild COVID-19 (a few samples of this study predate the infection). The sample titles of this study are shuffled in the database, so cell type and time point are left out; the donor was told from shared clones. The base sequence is TGCAGTGCTAGATCTCGACAGGGGGCATACGAGCAGTACTTC. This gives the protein CSARSRQGAYEQYF.